The entry below gives a single T cell receptor (beta chain) sequence along with its context. What it binds is unknown. Random hexamers primed reverse transcription of roughly 0.5 to 1 ug RNA. Amplification of TCR beta CDR3 by immunoSEQ multiplex PCR spanned 54 Vbeta and 13 Jbeta. TCRdb reprocessed the immunoSEQ multiplex PCR reads with MiXCR, giving one entry per CDR3 protein. The repertoire includes 95,000 to 150,000 distinct CDR3 sequences, approximately 96% of them detected once, and around 0.078% sits in the top ten. This entry is derived from a study of CD8 T cells in Susac syndrome. Study-level points and caveats: It was acknowledged by the study that relatively few individuals were included in its TCR sequencing and HLA analysis.

The CDR3 totals 17 residues. The junction had 5 bases not matched to a gene; V was cut back by 0 bases and J by 2 bases. CDR1 and CDR2 (germline): SGHRS, YFSETQ. Sequencing targeted TCR beta in T cells from blood (CD8+ and CD4+). TEMRA cells were enriched by FACS, while CD8+ and CD4+ T cells were obtained through a negative isolation that was performed magnetically. The J gene is TRBJ2-3, the V gene TRBV5-1; 11 nucleotides line up with TRBD2. This clonotype was sampled from a human donor in good health. Input material: CD4+ T cells from PBMCs. The DNA of the CDR3 is TGCGCCAGCAGCTTGGGGACTAGCGGGCACAACACAGATACGCAGTATTTT. It codes for CASSLGTSGHNTDTQYF.